Listed here are 13 T cell receptor beta chains from one sample, sequenced in a study of T cells after yellow fever vaccination. MiXCR was run by TCRdb on the 5' RACE reads, yielding one entry per CDR3 protein. The sample lists fewer than 400,000 distinct CDR3 sequences, about 6% occurring once. The specimen was PBMCs, collected 5 days after the yellow fever booster vaccination. These receptors came from a man aged 25 to 40 who received the YFV17D yellow fever vaccine.

The V and J genes are TRBV18 and TRBJ2-1; D possibly uses TRBD1 or TRBD2 (5 bases each). Germline CDR1 reads KGHSH; CDR2 reads LQKENI. Between the trimmed V and J ends, which lost 3 bases and 6 bases, there was a span of 9 bases. This CDR3 comprises 13 residues. DNA for the CDR3: TGTGCCAGCTCACCGGGGGTGGCCAATGAGCAGTTCTTC. It translates to CASSPGVANEQFF.

This clonotype has ten or more counts. CDR3 coding DNA: TGCAGCGTCCCGACCCACTACCCCAGCTCCTACAATGAGCAGTTCTTC. Amino acids: CSVPTHYPSSYNEQFF. This chain connects TRBV29-1 to TRBJ2-1, with D unclear. The CDR3 consists of 16 residues. Trimming pared 6 bases from V and 0 bases from J, leaving 18 bases between. Germline CDR1 SQVTM, CDR2 ANQGSEA.

This clonotype was counted many times. The V gene is TRBV12-3 or TRBV12-4, the J gene TRBJ2-1; the match to TRBD2 covers 9 bases. CDR3 length: 17 residues. Unmatched junction bases numbered 18, after V lost 5 bases and J lost 10 bases. The CDR3 spells CASSPITGTSFVTEQFF. The CDR3 coding sequence is TGTGCCAGCAGTCCAATTACCGGGACTAGCTTTGTAACCGAGCAGTTCTTC.

The chain recombines TRBV15 with TRBJ2-5; 9 bases agree with TRBD2. The junction had 5 bases not matched to a gene; V was cut back by 3 bases and J by 6 bases. CDR3 length: 14 residues. The germline V gene has CDR1 LNHNV and CDR2 YYDKDF (reference sequence). CDR3 in amino acids: CATSRSLAGQTQYF. The CDR3 DNA sequence: TGTGCCACCAGCAGGTCCCTAGCGGGACAGACCCAGTACTTC.

In its sample, this clonotype was seen a few times. The J gene is TRBJ2-1, the V gene TRBV6-1; 8 bases fit TRBD2. J lost 0 bases, V lost 8 bases, and 9 bases had no gene match. This CDR3 spans 16 amino acids. Germline CDR1 and CDR2: MNHNS and SASEGT. In DNA, the CDR3 is TGTGCCAGCGGGGCACTAGCGGCTAGCTCCTACAATGAGCAGTTCTTC. This gives the protein CASGALAASSYNEQFF.

This clonotype came up many times. The gene calls are TRBV3-1 and TRBJ1-1; D is uncertain. The CDR3 contains 14 residues. The V end lost 1 base, the J end lost 1 base, and 7 bases lay between the germline ends. Germline CDR1 LGHDT, CDR2 YNNKEL (reference sequence). CDR3 in amino acids: CASSQVMGNTEAFF. As DNA, the CDR3 is TGTGCCAGCAGCCAAGTTATGGGGAACACTGAAGCTTTCTTT.

There are many counts of this clonotype. The DNA for the CDR3 is TGCAGCGGCGGGGGAACTGGCACAGATACGCAGTATTTT. This translates into CSGGGTGTDTQYF. J is TRBJ2-3 and V is TRBV29-1; 7 bases are a match to TRBD2. The CDR3 is 13 amino acids. Per the germline V gene, CDR1 is SQVTM and CDR2 is ANQGSEA. V was clipped by 7 bases and J by 1 base; unmatched bases: 5.

The CDR3: CSALHASSYNSPLHF. The CDR3 region has the DNA TGCAGTGCTCTACATGCGAGCTCCTATAATTCACCCCTCCACTTT. The chain has TRBV20-1 and TRBJ1-6; D not certain. V lost 5 bases to trimming and J lost 0 bases, with 11 bases between them. Germline V gene lookup returns CDR1 DFQATT and CDR2 SNEGSKA (reference sequence). The CDR3 consists of 15 residues.

This clonotype has ten or more counts. The rearrangement joins TRBV7-3 to TRBJ2-3; D perhaps matches TRBD2 (6 bases). The CDR3 extends over 15 amino acids. Trimming stripped 1 base from V and 4 bases from J, with 12 bases between. Germline CDR1 SGHTA, CDR2 FQGTGA. CDR3 amino acids: CASSLKASASDTQYF. In DNA form, the CDR3 reads TGTGCCAGCAGCTTAAAGGCTAGCGCCTCAGATACGCAGTATTTT.

In its sample, this clonotype was seen many times. This rearrangement joins TRBV5-6 to TRBJ2-7; 14 bases map to TRBD2. The ends lost 4 bases at V and 6 bases at J; junction bases unmatched: 3. Germline V gene sequence: CDR1 SGHDT, CDR2 YYEEEE. This CDR3 contains 14 residues. The CDR3 loop reads CASSAGLAGGEQYF. The DNA of the CDR3 is TGTGCCAGCAGCGCAGGACTAGCGGGAGGCGAGCAGTACTTC.

This clonotype was observed a handful of times. J is TRBJ1-2 and V is TRBV6-1, with TRBD1 matching over 9 bases. In germline, CDR1 is MNHNS, CDR2 SASEGT. After removal of 6 bases from V and 7 bases from J, the junction contained 12 bases not matched to a gene. CDR3 length: 15 residues. The CDR3 protein is CASSPSRTGDLGYTF. CDR3 nucleotides: TGTGCCAGCAGCCCTTCCCGGACAGGGGACCTTGGCTACACCTTC.

This chain joins TRBV29-1 and TRBJ2-3; 7 bases line up with TRBD2. The CDR3 totals 13 residues. With 7 bases clipped from V and 4 bases from J, the junction kept 8 bases outside the gene matches. Germline-derived CDR1 and CDR2 are SQVTM and ANQGSEA. CDR3 nucleotides: TGCAGCGCCGAGGGAGGGTGGGCAGATACGCAGTATTTT. This sequence encodes CSAEGGWADTQYF.

This sequence joins TRBV12-3 or TRBV12-4 and TRBJ1-2; 9 bases align to TRBD1. The CDR3 runs 16 residues. J lost 8 bases, V lost 3 bases, and 13 bases had no gene match. The CDR3 region has the DNA TGTGCCAGCAGTTTGGGAACAGGGAGTACAGGGGGCGGCTACACCTTC. Translation gives CASSLGTGSTGGGYTF.